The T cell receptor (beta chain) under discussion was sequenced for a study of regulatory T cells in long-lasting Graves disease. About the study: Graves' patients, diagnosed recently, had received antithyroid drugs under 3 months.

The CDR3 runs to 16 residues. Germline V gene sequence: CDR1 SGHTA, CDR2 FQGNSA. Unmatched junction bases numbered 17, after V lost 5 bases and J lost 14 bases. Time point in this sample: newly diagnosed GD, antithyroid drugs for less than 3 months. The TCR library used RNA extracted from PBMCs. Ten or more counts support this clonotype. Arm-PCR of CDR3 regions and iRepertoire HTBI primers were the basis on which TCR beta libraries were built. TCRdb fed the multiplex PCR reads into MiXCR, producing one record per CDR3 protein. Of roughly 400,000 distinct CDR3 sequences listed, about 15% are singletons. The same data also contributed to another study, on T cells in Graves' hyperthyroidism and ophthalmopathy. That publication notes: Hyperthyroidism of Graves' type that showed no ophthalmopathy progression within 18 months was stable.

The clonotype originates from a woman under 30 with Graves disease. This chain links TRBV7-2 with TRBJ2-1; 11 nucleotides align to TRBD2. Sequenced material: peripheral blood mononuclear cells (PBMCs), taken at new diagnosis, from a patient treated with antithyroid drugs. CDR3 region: CASSRTVAGGQTGKFF. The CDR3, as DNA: TGTGCCAGCAGCCGTACGGTAGCGGGAGGGCAAACTGGCAAGTTCTTC.